The 6 T cell receptor beta chains below come from one sample, sequenced in a study of beta chain features in type 1 diabetes. Study-wide results and limits: When Type 1 diabetes patients were examined, their TCRB CDR3s proved moderately but significantly shorter in all four CD4+ subsets.

Their antigens remain unidentified. TCRB transcripts that were expressed got sequenced, as all of the isolated RNA had been reverse transcribed. Some clones are missing from TCRdb's copy, which holds only in-frame ones; the method was immunoSEQ multiplex PCR. The sample has hundreds of thousands of clones, over 12% seen once. Specimen: naive CD4+ T cells from blood. These receptors were taken from a man younger than 30 with type 1 diabetes.

The J gene is TRBJ2-3, the V gene TRBV7-2; D remains unclear. Germline-derived CDR1 and CDR2 are SGHTA and FQGNSA. The V gene lost 1 base and the J gene lost 2 bases, with 4 bases spanning the gap. The CDR3 consists of 13 residues. CDR3 amino acids: CASSLEPTDTQYF. CDR3 bases: TGTGCCAGCAGCTTAGAGCCCACAGATACGCAGTATTTT. The entire variable domain, with the rest obtained from reference TRBV7-2 and TRBJ2-3, is as follows: GAGVSQSPSNKVTEKGKDVELRCDPISGHTALYWYRQSLGQGLEFLIYFQGNSAPDKSGLPSDRFSAERTGGSVSTLTIQRTQQEDSAVYLCASSLEPTDTQYFGPGTRLTVL.

This clone has more than one count but fewer than ten. This chain links TRBV2 with TRBJ2-2, with 7 bases that match TRBD2. Trimming at V came to 7 bases and at J to 4 bases, leaving 6 bases not matched to a gene. Germline CDR1 and CDR2: SNHLY and FYNNEI. The CDR3 has 14 residues. The CDR3 bases are TGTGCCAGCAATATAGCGGGCTTCACCGGGGAGCTGTTTTTT. Translation: CASNIAGFTGELFF.

This clone has only a few counts. This chain connects TRBV18 to TRBJ2-6; perhaps TRBD2 as D (5 bases). This CDR3 comprises 15 residues. V shed 4 bases and J shed 2 bases, with 9 bases lying between them. Germline CDR1 KGHSH, CDR2 LQKENI. The CDR3 spells CASSLSGAGANVLTF. Written as DNA, the CDR3 is TGTGCCAGCTCACTGAGCGGAGCTGGGGCCAACGTCCTGACTTTC.

The chain joins TRBV30 to TRBJ1-2; a weak D match, TRBD1 (6 bases). V was pared by 0 bases and J by 0 bases, with 11 bases between. CDR3 length: 15 amino acids. Germline CDR1 and CDR2: GTSNPN and SVGIG (reference sequence). CDR3 nucleotide sequence: TGTGCCTGGAGTGTAGGGACACGGTCTAACTATGGCTACACCTTC. This codes for CAWSVGTRSNYGYTF.

This rearrangement joins TRBV27 to TRBJ1-2; no reliable D call. The length of the CDR3 is 13 residues. CDR1 is MNHEY, CDR2 SMNVEV, per germline (reference sequence). Trimming took off 5 bases at V and 4 bases at J, with 11 bases between the two ends. The CDR3 reads CASSASPSYGYTF. In nucleotides, the CDR3 is TGTGCCAGCAGTGCCTCACCTAGCTATGGCTACACCTTC.

The genes are TRBV10-3 and TRBJ2-1, with 13 bases fitting TRBD2. Germline CDR1 and CDR2: ENHRY and SYGVKD. Trimming removed 2 bases from V and 10 bases from J; junction bases left unmatched: 8. The CDR3 covers 16 residues. The CDR3 region is CAISETLAGGPREQFF. DNA of the CDR3: TGTGCCATCAGTGAGACACTAGCGGGAGGGCCAAGAGAGCAGTTCTTC.